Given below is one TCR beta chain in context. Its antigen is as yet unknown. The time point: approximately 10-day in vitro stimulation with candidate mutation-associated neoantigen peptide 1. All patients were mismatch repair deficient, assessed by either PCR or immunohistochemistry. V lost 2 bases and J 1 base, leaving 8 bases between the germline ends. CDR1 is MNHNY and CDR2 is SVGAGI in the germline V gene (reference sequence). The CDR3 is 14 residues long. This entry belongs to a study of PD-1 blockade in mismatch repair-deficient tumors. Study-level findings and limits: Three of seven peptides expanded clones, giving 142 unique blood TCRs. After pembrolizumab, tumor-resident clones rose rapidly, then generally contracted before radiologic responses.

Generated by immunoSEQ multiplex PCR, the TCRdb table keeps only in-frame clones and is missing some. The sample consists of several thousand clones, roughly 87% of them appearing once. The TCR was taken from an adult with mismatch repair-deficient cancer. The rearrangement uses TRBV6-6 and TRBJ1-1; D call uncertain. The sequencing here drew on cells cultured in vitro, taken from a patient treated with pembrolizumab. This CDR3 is CASSYDIGNTEAFF. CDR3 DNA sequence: TGTGCCAGCAGTTACGACATTGGGAACACTGAAGCTTTCTTT.